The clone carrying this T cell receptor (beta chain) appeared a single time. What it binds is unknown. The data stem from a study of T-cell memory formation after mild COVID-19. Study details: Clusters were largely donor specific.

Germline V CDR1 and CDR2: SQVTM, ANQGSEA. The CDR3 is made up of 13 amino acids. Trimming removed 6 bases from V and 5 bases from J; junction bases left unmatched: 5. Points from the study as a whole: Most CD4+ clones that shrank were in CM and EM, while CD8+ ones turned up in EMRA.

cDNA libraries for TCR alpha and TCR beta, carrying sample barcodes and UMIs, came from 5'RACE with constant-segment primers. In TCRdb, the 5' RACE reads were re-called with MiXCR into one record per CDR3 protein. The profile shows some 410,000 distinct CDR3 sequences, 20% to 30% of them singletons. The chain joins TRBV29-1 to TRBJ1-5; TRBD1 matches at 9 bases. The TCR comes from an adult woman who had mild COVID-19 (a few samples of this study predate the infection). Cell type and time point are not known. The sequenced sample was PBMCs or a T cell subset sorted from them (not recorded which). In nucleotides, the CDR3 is TGCAGCGTGGGGACAGGGAACGATCAGCCCCAGCATTTT. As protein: CSVGTGNDQPQHF.